Here is one T cell receptor (beta chain) with its context. Its antigen specificity is not known. Base qualities were left out, and no much larger clone turns up one base away. This specimen belongs to a study of blood T cell repertoires in COVID-19 (TCRdb year 2020). Concerning the study at large: The collaborator samples originated in the United States, Italy and Spain and spanned the acute and convalescent phases of COVID-19. The prospective study material was composed of cDNA or gDNA derived from T cells, B-cell-depleted T cells, or PBMCs. The dataset comprised deeply sampled blood TCRbeta repertoires from subjects exposed to, actively infected with, or recovered from COVID-19. The repertoires were released in a freely available public database intended as a resource for research on the immune response to SARS-CoV-2. Samples were obtained from the ongoing ImmuneRACE study (first 160 participants) and from some 1,200 subjects provided by 6 global collaborators. Nearly every sample came with metadata listing a de-identified subject ID, COVID-19 status, age in years and sex. Where available, HLA class I and class II types were taken from metadata supplied by the sample provider and were not determined by assay-based typing. Overall study outcomes, separate from this receptor: How much clinical and demographic metadata was included differed by source and by participant, and the metadata was provided uncurated.

The CDR3 runs 14 amino acids, cysteine and phenylalanine included. Of all the DNA, just the CDR3 is kept, 42 bases in frame from base 1. Trimming accounts for 5 bases at V and 5 bases at J, while the number of junction bases matched to no gene is 4. Sequences SGHTA (CDR1) and FQGNSA (CDR2) are obtained from the germline V gene. TCRbeta CDR3 regions were amplified from genomic DNA by means of the immunoSEQ Assay, a bias-controlled multiplex PCR. In the paper's pipeline: The number of nucleated cells in each sample was estimated by amplification of reference gene primers within the assay. To quantify the absolute abundance of each unique TCRbeta CDR3 rearrangement, sequence reads were collapsed and filtered. For each sample, productive Simpson clonality was calculated as the square root of Simpson's diversity index across productive rearrangements. In its TCRdb copy, this immuneACCESS table keeps in-frame sequences only and misses some clones. Where compared with another copy, unresolved V genes explain less than half of these, and the others have no known cause. V, J and clone size are taken as reported in that table, and D and trimming were inferred from the DNA itself. This sample comprises roughly 80,000 clones, approximately 82% of them detected only once. The top ten constitute just over 20% of the sample.

Whole blood was collected in K2EDTA tubes by collaborating institutions according to the institutions' own protocols. For TCRbeta analysis, collaborators shipped samples as frozen whole blood, isolated PBMCs, or DNA extracted from either of those sample types. This sequence uses TRBV7-2 and TRBJ1-3, and TRBD1 matches 9 of the central bases. This clonotype originated in a human donor in a cohort sampled during active COVID-19. What was sequenced was peripheral blood. The CDR3 protein is CASSVTGGRNTIYF. Read as DNA, the sequence is TGTGCCAGCAGCGTAACAGGGGGCAGAAACACCATATATTTT.